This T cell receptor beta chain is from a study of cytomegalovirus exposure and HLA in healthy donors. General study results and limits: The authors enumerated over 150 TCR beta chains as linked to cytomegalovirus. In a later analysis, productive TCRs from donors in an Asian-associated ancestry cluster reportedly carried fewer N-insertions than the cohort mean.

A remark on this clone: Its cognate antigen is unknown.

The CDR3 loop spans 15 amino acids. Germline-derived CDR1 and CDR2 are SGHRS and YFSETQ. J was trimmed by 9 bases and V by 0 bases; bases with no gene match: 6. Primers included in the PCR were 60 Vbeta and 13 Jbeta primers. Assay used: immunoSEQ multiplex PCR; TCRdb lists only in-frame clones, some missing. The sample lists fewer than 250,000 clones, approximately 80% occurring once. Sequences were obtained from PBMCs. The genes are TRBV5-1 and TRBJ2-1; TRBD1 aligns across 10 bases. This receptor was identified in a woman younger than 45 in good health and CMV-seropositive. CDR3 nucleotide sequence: TGCGCCAGCAGCTTGGGTGTGACAGGGGGCGGTGAGCAGTTCTTC. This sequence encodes CASSLGVTGGGEQFF.